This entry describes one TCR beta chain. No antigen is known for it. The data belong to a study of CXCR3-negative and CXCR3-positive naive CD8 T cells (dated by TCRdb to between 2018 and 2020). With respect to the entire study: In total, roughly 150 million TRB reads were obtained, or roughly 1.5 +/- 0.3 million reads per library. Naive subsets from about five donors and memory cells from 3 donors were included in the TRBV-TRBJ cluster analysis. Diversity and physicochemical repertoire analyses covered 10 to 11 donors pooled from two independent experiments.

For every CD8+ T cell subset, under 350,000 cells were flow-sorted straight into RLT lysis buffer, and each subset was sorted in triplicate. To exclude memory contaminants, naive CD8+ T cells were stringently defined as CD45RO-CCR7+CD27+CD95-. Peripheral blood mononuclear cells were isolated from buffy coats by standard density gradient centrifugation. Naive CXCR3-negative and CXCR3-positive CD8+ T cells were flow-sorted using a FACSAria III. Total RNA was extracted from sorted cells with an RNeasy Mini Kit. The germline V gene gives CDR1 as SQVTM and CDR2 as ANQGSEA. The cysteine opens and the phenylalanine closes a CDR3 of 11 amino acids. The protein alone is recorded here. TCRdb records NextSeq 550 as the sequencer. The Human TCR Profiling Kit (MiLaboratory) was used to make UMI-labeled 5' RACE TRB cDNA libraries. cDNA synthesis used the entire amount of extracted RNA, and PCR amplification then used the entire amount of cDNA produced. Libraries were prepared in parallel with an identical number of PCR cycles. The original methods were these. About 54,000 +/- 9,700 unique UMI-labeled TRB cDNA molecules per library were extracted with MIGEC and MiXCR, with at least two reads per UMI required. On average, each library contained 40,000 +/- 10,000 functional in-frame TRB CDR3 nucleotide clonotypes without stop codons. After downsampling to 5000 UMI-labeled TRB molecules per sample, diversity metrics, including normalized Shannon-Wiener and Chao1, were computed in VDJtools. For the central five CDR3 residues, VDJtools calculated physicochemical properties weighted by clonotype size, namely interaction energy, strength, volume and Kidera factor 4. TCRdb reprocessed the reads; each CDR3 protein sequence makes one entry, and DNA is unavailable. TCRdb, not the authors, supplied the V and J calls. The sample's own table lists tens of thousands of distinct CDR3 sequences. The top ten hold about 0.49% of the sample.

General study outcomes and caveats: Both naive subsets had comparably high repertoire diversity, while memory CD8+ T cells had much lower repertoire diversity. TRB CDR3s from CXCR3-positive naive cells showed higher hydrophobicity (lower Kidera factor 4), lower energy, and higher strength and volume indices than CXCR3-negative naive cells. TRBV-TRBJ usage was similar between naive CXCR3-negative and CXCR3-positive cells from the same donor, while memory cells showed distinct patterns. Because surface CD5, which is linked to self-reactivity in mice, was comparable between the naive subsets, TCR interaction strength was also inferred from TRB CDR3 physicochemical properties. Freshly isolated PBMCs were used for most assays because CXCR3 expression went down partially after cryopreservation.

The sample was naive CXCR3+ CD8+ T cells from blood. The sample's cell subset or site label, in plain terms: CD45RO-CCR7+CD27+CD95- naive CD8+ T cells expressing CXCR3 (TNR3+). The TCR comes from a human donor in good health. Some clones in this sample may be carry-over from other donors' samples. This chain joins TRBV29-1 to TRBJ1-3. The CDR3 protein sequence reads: CSVTVGNTIYF.